These 2 T cell receptor beta chains originate from one sample sequenced in a study of T cell responses to AZD1222 COVID-19 vaccine (dated by TCRdb to the early 2020s). This sample's time point label indicates: about 28 days (+/-7) after the second vaccine dose. Library generation was performed with the immunoSEQ multiplex PCR assay. Here the immuneACCESS table is served through TCRdb, limited to in-frame sequences with V and J called. Missing clones are a known gap in these copies; in checked studies unresolved V genes cover under half, and the rest lacks a known reason. The sample has roughly 120,000 clones on record, roughly 87% of them singletons. The ten largest clones represent 2% to 3% of the sample. The sequencing used peripheral blood, collected 28 days after the second AZD1222 dose. These receptor sequences come from an adult who received the AZD1222 COVID-19 vaccine.

V is TRBV28 and J is TRBJ2-7; a weak D match, TRBD1 (6 bases). CDR1 is MDHEN and CDR2 is SYDVKM in the germline V gene. The CDR3 has 16 amino acids. The germline V and J ends were trimmed by 2 bases and 0 bases, with 14 bases remaining between them. The CDR3 region has the DNA TGTGCCAGCAGTTTAGTCACAGGGCAAGTCTCCTACGAGCAGTACTTC. This codes for CASSLVTGQVSYEQYF.

This chain links TRBV4-2 with TRBJ1-1, with unresolved D. The CDR3 spans 14 residues. V lost 6 bases to trimming and J lost 6 bases, with 17 bases between them. Germline-derived CDR1 and CDR2 are LGHNA and YNFKEQ. The CDR3 DNA reads TGTGCCAGCAGTGGAAGGGTTGGTAACCCTGAAGCTTTCTTT. It specifies CASSGRVGNPEAFF.